This entry lists 32 T cell receptor beta chains sequenced from one sample in a study of blood T cell repertoires in COVID-19. Data came from immunoSEQ multiplex PCR; TCRdb stores just in-frame clones and leaves some out. The table has fewer than 250,000 clones, around four fifths seen once. Specimen: peripheral blood. These receptors all come from a woman aged 65 to 85 with acute or convalescent COVID-19.

The chain has TRBV3-1 (or the pseudogene TRBV3-2) and TRBJ1-1, with 7 bases aligning to TRBD1. Germline V lookup: CDR1 LGHDT, CDR2 YNNKEL (reference sequence). The CDR3 runs 15 residues. J lost 5 bases, V lost 0 bases, and 6 bases had no gene match. CDR3 sequence (DNA): TGTGCCAGCAGCCAAGAGGGACAGAGGTGGACTGAAGCTTTCTTT. Its protein is CASSQEGQRWTEAFF.

V usage is TRBV14 and J usage is TRBJ2-7; possibly TRBD1 for D (5 bases). The V end lost 2 bases, the J end lost 6 bases, and 20 bases lay between the germline ends. Germline CDR1 SGHDN, CDR2 FVKESK. The CDR3 runs to 16 residues. This CDR3 is CASSQRGRGKGSEQYF. The DNA of the CDR3 is TGTGCCAGCAGCCAAAGAGGAAGGGGCAAGGGCAGCGAGCAGTACTTC.

This clone has only a few counts. This chain connects TRBV28 to TRBJ1-3; perhaps TRBD1 as D (5 bases). Germline-derived CDR1 and CDR2 are MDHEN and SYDVKM. The CDR3 is made up of 16 amino acids. The V gene lost 10 bases and the J gene lost 0 bases, with 19 bases spanning the gap. The CDR3 DNA follows: TGTGCCACCGGAGGGACTCAGGTGAACTCTGGAAACACCATATATTTT. Protein sequence: CATGGTQVNSGNTIYF.

The chain is built from TRBV23-1 and TRBJ1-2; TRBD1 matches at 7 bases. TRBV23-1 is an ORF, with its function uncertain. V trimming: 2 bases; J trimming: 4 bases; junction bases outside the gene matches: 16. This CDR3 region has 18 residues. The CDR3 region is CASSQTPDIGQAIYGYTF. The DNA of the CDR3 is TGCGCCAGCAGTCAAACCCCTGATATTGGACAGGCGATCTATGGCTACACCTTC.

The rearrangement joins TRBV14 to TRBJ2-3, with a tentative D call TRBD2 (7 bases). This CDR3 has 16 amino acids. Germline CDR1 is SGHDN and CDR2 is FVKESK. With 3 bases removed from V and 3 bases from J, the gap between germline ends came to 16 bases. The CDR3 loop reads CASSQLFGGLTDTQYF. Here the CDR3 DNA reads TGTGCCAGCAGCCAGCTTTTCGGGGGGCTTACAGATACGCAGTATTTT. The whole variable domain, remainder taken from reference TRBV14 and TRBJ2-3, is EAGVTQFPSHSVIEKGQTVTLRCDPISGHDNLYWYRRVMGKEIKFLLHFVKESKQDESGMPNNRFLAERTGGTYSTLKVQPAELEDSGVYFCASSQLFGGLTDTQYFGPGTRLTVL.

The V gene is TRBV3-1 (or the pseudogene TRBV3-2), the J gene TRBJ2-1; D is undetermined. The V end was cut by 1 base, the J end by 10 bases, with 8 bases between. CDR1 and CDR2 from the germline V gene are LGHDT and YNNKEL (reference sequence). This CDR3 contains 12 residues. Written as DNA, the CDR3 is TGTGCCAGCAGCCAAGTCGTGCGAGAGCAGTTCTTC. Amino acids: CASSQVVREQFF.

This chain connects TRBV9 to TRBJ1-3, with D uncertain. The CDR3 is 16 residues long. The V and J ends lost 4 bases and 0 bases respectively, with 14 bases between them. CDR1 is SGDLS and CDR2 is YYNGEE in the germline V gene. The CDR3, as DNA: TGTGCCAGCAGCCCCTCTATCCACCCCTCTGGAAACACCATATATTTT. Protein: CASSPSIHPSGNTIYF.

The chain uses TRBV10-3 and TRBJ2-3; a possible D gene is TRBD1 (6 bases). The CDR3 extends over 14 amino acids. Per the germline V gene, CDR1 is ENHRY and CDR2 is SYGVKD. Trimming pared 10 bases from V and 2 bases from J, leaving 16 bases between. The CDR3: CATMIRQATDTQYF. In nucleotides, the CDR3 is TGTGCCACGATGATTAGACAGGCCACAGATACGCAGTATTTT.

V and J are TRBV6-5 and TRBJ1-1; tentatively, D is TRBD1 (5 bases). The CDR3 length is 13 residues. Germline loops: CDR1 MNHEY, CDR2 SVGAGI. Trimming pared 11 bases from V and 11 bases from J, leaving 24 bases between. The CDR3 DNA follows: TGTGCCGCCATCGACCAAGGACGATCAGGGGCTTTCTTT. Amino acids: CAAIDQGRSGAFF.

The rearrangement links TRBV3-1 (or the pseudogene TRBV3-2) to TRBJ2-5; 13 nucleotides line up with TRBD2. The CDR3 extends over 17 amino acids. The germline gives CDR1 LGHDT, CDR2 YNNKEL (reference sequence). Germline trimming cut 1 base from V and 1 base from J; bases unmatched to any gene: 3. The chain's CDR3 is CASSQGLAGGRQETQYF. The CDR3, as DNA: TGTGCCAGCAGCCAAGGACTAGCGGGGGGCCGCCAAGAGACCCAGTACTTC.

Of note for this clone: The sample holds other DNA sequences that translate to the same CDR3. The CDR3 DNA sequence: TGTGCCAGTAGTATATCTGGGACAGGGGCCTACGAGCAGTACTTC. The encoded protein is CASSISGTGAYEQYF. The chain carries TRBV19 and TRBJ2-7; 10 bases are shared with TRBD1. V dropped 2 bases and J dropped 2; count of bases not matched to a gene: 3. The CDR3 totals 15 residues. Germline V gene lookup returns CDR1 LNHDA and CDR2 SQIVND (reference sequence).

This chain links TRBV15 with TRBJ1-1, with unresolved D. This CDR3 spans 14 amino acids. Trimming stripped 3 bases from V and 0 bases from J, with 8 bases between. From germline, CDR1 is LNHNV and CDR2 YYDKDF (reference sequence). The CDR3 sequence is CATSRYGVNTEAFF. The CDR3, as DNA: TGTGCCACCAGCAGGTACGGGGTGAACACTGAAGCTTTCTTT. Supplemented by reference TRBV15 and TRBJ1-1, the full variable domain reads DAMVIQNPRYQVTQFGKPVTLSCSQTLNHNVMYWYQQKSSQAPKLLFHYYDKDFNNEADTPDNFQSRRPNTSFCFLDIRSPGLGDTAMYLCATSRYGVNTEAFFGQGTRLTVV.

The chain recombines TRBV7-9 with TRBJ2-5; 7 bases agree with TRBD1. The CDR3 contains 15 residues. Germline CDR1 reads SEHNR; CDR2 reads FQNEAQ (reference sequence). V lost 4 bases and J lost 5; bases outside the gene matches: 10. CDR3 nucleotides: TGTGCCAGCAGCTCCGGGACAGTGGAGTGGGAGACCCAGTACTTC. This sequence encodes CASSSGTVEWETQYF. The entire variable domain, with the rest obtained from reference TRBV7-9 and TRBJ2-5, is as follows: DTGVSQNPRHKITKRGQNVTFRCDPISEHNRLYWYRQTLGQGPEFLTYFQNEAQLEKSRLLSDRFSAERPKGSFSTLEIQRTEQGDSAMYLCASSSGTVEWETQYFGPGTRLLVL.

The J gene is TRBJ1-1, the V gene TRBV5-5; no clear D gene. This CDR3 comprises 14 residues. Trimming stripped 4 bases from V and 2 bases from J, with 12 bases between. From germline, CDR1 is SGHKS and CDR2 YYEKEE (reference sequence). The CDR3 sequence: CASSPMGANTEAFF. CDR3 nucleotides: TGTGCCAGCAGCCCCATGGGAGCTAACACTGAAGCTTTCTTT.

The chain carries TRBV5-6 and TRBJ1-3; D uncertain. With 0 bases removed from V and 2 bases from J, the gap between germline ends came to 6 bases. CDR1 and CDR2 (germline): SGHDT, YYEEEE. The CDR3 totals 14 residues. CDR3 coding DNA: TGTGCCAGCAGCTTGGGAGTCGCTGGAAACACCATATATTTT. Residues: CASSLGVAGNTIYF.

V gene TRBV6-6 combines with J gene TRBJ2-3; D remains ambiguous. The CDR3 spans 14 residues. The germline CDR1 and CDR2 sequences are MNHNY and SVGAGI (reference sequence). The V end was cut by 5 bases, the J end by 6 bases, with 15 bases between. In nucleotides, the CDR3 is TGTGCCAGCAGTGCCCGTCTATTTACCGATACGCAGTATTTT. It yields the protein CASSARLFTDTQYF.

This clone was picked up a small number of times. The chain recombines TRBV10-1 with TRBJ2-1; 12 bases are shared with TRBD1. Trimming took 3 bases from V and 10 from J; bases not matched to a gene: 7. Germline V gene data show CDR1 as WNHNN and CDR2 as SYGVQD (reference sequence). The CDR3 is 15 residues long. The CDR3, as DNA: TGCGCCAGCAGTGATCGGGACAGGGGGCTAGGGGAGCAGTTCTTC. It yields the protein CASSDRDRGLGEQFF.

This chain links TRBV4-2 with TRBJ1-5; no clear D gene. Germline V CDR1 and CDR2: LGHNA, YNFKEQ. The CDR3 runs 17 residues. Trimming cost V 0 bases and J 3 bases, with 15 bases left between them. For the CDR3, the DNA is TGTGCCAGCAGCCAAGACCTGACACATCGGATCAATCAGCCCCAGCATTTT. Its translation: CASSQDLTHRINQPQHF.

The chain combines TRBV19 with TRBJ2-7; 9 positions agree with TRBD2. The V and J ends lost 10 bases and 1 base, in that order; junction bases with no gene match: 5. The germline CDR1 and CDR2 sequences are LNHDA and SQIVND (reference sequence). This CDR3 has 13 residues. The CDR3 DNA follows: TGTGCCACCGCGCGGGGGGGGTCCTACGAGCAGTACTTC. Amino acid sequence: CATARGGSYEQYF.

In the case of this clone: Other DNA variants within this sample encode the same CDR3. The chain is built from TRBV5-1 and TRBJ1-2, with D maybe TRBD1 (6 bases). Germline V gene data show CDR1 as SGHRS and CDR2 as YFSETQ. The V gene lost 1 base and the J gene lost 3 bases, with 10 bases spanning the gap. The CDR3 consists of 14 residues. CDR3 sequence reads: CASSLTGSDYGYTF. CDR3 nucleotides: TGCGCCAGCAGCTTGACAGGGAGCGACTATGGCTACACCTTC.

Remarks on this clone: Other DNA variants within this sample encode the same CDR3. The genes are TRBV5-4 and TRBJ1-2; D is uncertain. V shed 0 bases and J shed 2 bases, with 5 bases lying between them. This CDR3 comprises 13 residues. The germline V gene encodes CDR1 SGHNT and CDR2 YYREEE (reference sequence). CDR3 protein: CASSLAGNYGYTF. The CDR3 DNA is TGTGCCAGCAGCTTGGCCGGGAACTATGGCTACACCTTC.

V gene TRBV6-1 combines with J gene TRBJ1-1, with a possible D match to TRBD1 (5 bases). Germline V gives CDR1 MNHNS, CDR2 SASEGT. This CDR3 has 14 residues. V lost 0 bases, J lost 9 bases, and 14 bases lay in between. The CDR3 DNA sequence: TGTGCCAGCAGTGAAGCAAGGGGTAACCGGAAAGCTTTCTTT. This sequence encodes CASSEARGNRKAFF.

This clone was counted a few times. The genes are TRBV10-3 and TRBJ1-1; D is uncertain. Trimming pared 10 bases from V and 1 base from J, leaving 10 bases between. The CDR3 has 12 residues. Germline V CDR1 and CDR2: ENHRY, SYGVKD. CDR3 residues: CATTPGNTEAFF. The CDR3 nucleotides read TGTGCCACCACCCCGGGGAACACTGAAGCTTTCTTT.

The rearrangement uses TRBV28 and TRBJ2-2; weak D call: TRBD2 (5 bases). The germline V and J ends were trimmed by 2 bases and 6 bases, with 16 bases remaining between them. The CDR3 length is 16 residues. Germline V gene lookup returns CDR1 MDHEN and CDR2 SYDVKM. CDR3 nucleotide sequence: TGTGCCAGCAGTTTACCCGGACTTAAGCCGTCCGGGGAGCTGTTTTTT. Its translation is CASSLPGLKPSGELFF.

The chain links TRBV3-1 (or the pseudogene TRBV3-2) to TRBJ1-2, with D unclear. The CDR3 extends over 14 amino acids. V lost 3 bases to trimming and J lost 11 bases, with 19 bases between them. CDR1 LGHDT and CDR2 YNNKEL come from the germline V gene (reference sequence). As DNA, the CDR3 is TGTGCCAGCAGCCACGAGGGTTTCGATAACGGGTACACCTTC. This gives the protein CASSHEGFDNGYTF.

For this clone: Other DNA variants within this sample encode the same CDR3. This sequence joins TRBV6-5 and TRBJ1-2; D not resolved. Trimming removed 6 bases from V and 3 bases from J, with 17 bases in between. This CDR3 contains 15 residues. Germline V CDR1 and CDR2: MNHEY, SVGAGI. The CDR3 DNA is TGTGCCAGCAGCTATGAGGGCAATACGGACTATGGCTACACCTTC. It is translated as CASSYEGNTDYGYTF.

This chain joins TRBV7-8 and TRBJ2-1; 8 nucleotides agree with TRBD2. Germline V gene lookup returns CDR1 SGHVS and CDR2 FQNEAQ. The CDR3 is 16 amino acids. The trim removed 5 bases at V and 1 base at J, leaving 7 bases unmatched. The CDR3 region has the DNA TGTGCCAGCAGCATTTTAGCGGGGCGATCCTACAATGAGCAGTTCTTC. It specifies CASSILAGRSYNEQFF.

This chain uses TRBV4-3 with TRBJ2-6; possibly TRBD2 for D (5 bases). The CDR3 is 17 amino acids. V shed 4 bases and J shed 0 bases, with 13 bases lying between them. The germline gives CDR1 LGHNA, CDR2 YSLEER. In DNA form, the CDR3 reads TGCGCCAGCAGCCTCTCCTGGACTTACTCTGGGGCCAACGTCCTGACTTTC. This translates into CASSLSWTYSGANVLTF.

The V call is TRBV19, the J call TRBJ1-5; D not resolved. The germline V gene has CDR1 LNHDA and CDR2 SQIVND (reference sequence). This CDR3 has 14 amino acids. V lost 6 bases, J lost 2 bases, and 11 bases lay in between. The CDR3 spells CASRPPGGNQPQHF. For the CDR3, the DNA is TGTGCCAGTAGACCGCCGGGTGGCAATCAGCCCCAGCATTTT.

This sequence joins TRBV19 and TRBJ1-5, with 8 bases matching TRBD1. The CDR3 has 14 residues. J gave up 7 bases and V 3 bases, and 5 bases lay outside the gene matches. CDR1 is LNHDA and CDR2 is SQIVND in the germline V gene (reference sequence). The CDR3 sequence: CASSMGQVRQPQHF. CDR3 coding DNA: TGTGCCAGTAGTATGGGACAGGTCAGGCAGCCCCAGCATTTT.

For this clone: Within the sample, other DNA sequences also encode this same CDR3. This chain connects TRBV5-1 to TRBJ1-6, with TRBD1 identical over 10 bases. There are 16 residues in the CDR3. The trim removed 3 bases at V and 2 bases at J, leaving 2 bases unmatched. The germline CDR1 and CDR2 sequences are SGHRS and YFSETQ. The CDR3 DNA is TGCGCCAGCAGCTCTGGACAGGGGGCCTATAATTCACCCCTCCACTTT. Translated, it gives CASSSGQGAYNSPLHF.

The V gene is TRBV4-2, the J gene TRBJ2-3; D is uncertain. Germline V gene lookup returns CDR1 LGHNA and CDR2 YNFKEQ. Trimming stripped 0 bases from V and 4 bases from J, with 11 bases between. The CDR3 runs 15 residues. The DNA of the CDR3 is TGTGCCAGCAGCCAAGATACTTTAACCCCAGATACGCAGTATTTT. Translated: CASSQDTLTPDTQYF.